These T cell receptor beta chains were read from a single sample in a study of T-cell memory formation after mild COVID-19. TCRdb analysed the 5' RACE reads with MiXCR anew, one entry per CDR3 protein. Of 200,000 to 250,000 distinct CDR3 sequences listed, approximately 15% are singletons. Sequences were obtained from PBMCs or a T cell subset sorted from them (not recorded which). The receptors come from an adult woman who had mild COVID-19 (a few samples of this study predate the infection). Cell type and time point are not known. Each CDR3 is given with its conserved first and last residue. Each record gives: D gene, clone size, V gene, J gene, CDR3 protein, CDR3 DNA. D genes are given only for firm matches. Some rows have no size entry. The others give once, few or many, or a class for an expanded clone.

d_gene: .; abundance: many; v_gene: TRBV12-3/TRBV12-4; j_gene: TRBJ1-5; CDR3aa: CASSFGQHSNQPQHF; CDR3nt: TGTGCCAGCAGTTTTGGGCAGCATAGCAATCAGCCCCAGCATTTT
d_gene: .; abundance: few; v_gene: TRBV7-9; j_gene: TRBJ2-1; CDR3aa: CASSLIPQAAYNEQFF; CDR3nt: TGTGCCAGCAGCTTAATCCCGCAAGCGGCCTACAATGAGCAGTTCTTC
d_gene: TRBD2; abundance: few; v_gene: TRBV7-2; j_gene: TRBJ2-1; CDR3aa: CASSLGLAGSRPYNEQFF; CDR3nt: TGTGCCAGCAGCTTAGGACTAGCGGGGTCGCGCCCCTACAATGAGCAGTTCTTC
d_gene: .; abundance: few; v_gene: TRBV24-1; j_gene: TRBJ2-5; CDR3aa: CASQKGEWETQYF; CDR3nt: TGTGCCTCTCAGAAGGGGGAGTGGGAGACCCAGTACTTC
d_gene: TRBD2; abundance: .; v_gene: TRBV5-4; j_gene: TRBJ2-1; CDR3aa: CASSPTSGSGDEQFF; CDR3nt: TGTGCCAGCAGCCCGACTAGCGGGAGTGGCGATGAGCAGTTCTTC
d_gene: TRBD1; abundance: few; v_gene: TRBV4-3; j_gene: TRBJ2-1; CDR3aa: CASSQAGGQGLSGNEQFF; CDR3nt: TGCGCCAGCAGCCAAGCTGGGGGACAGGGATTATCCGGCAATGAGCAGTTCTTC
d_gene: .; abundance: few; v_gene: TRBV7-9; j_gene: TRBJ1-1; CDR3aa: CASRLVVRNRANTEAFF; CDR3nt: TGTGCCAGCAGGCTAGTTGTCCGAAACAGGGCGAACACTGAAGCTTTCTTT
d_gene: .; abundance: .; v_gene: TRBV19; j_gene: TRBJ1-1; CDR3aa: CASSNRDTEAFF; CDR3nt: TGTGCCAGTAGTAACAGGGACACTGAAGCTTTCTTT
d_gene: .; abundance: .; v_gene: TRBV5-1; j_gene: TRBJ2-1; CDR3aa: CASSLRGGHEQFF; CDR3nt: TGCGCCAGCAGCTTGAGGGGGGGCCATGAGCAGTTCTTC
d_gene: TRBD1; abundance: .; v_gene: TRBV12-3/TRBV12-4; j_gene: TRBJ1-2; CDR3aa: CASRTTDRGQGYTF; CDR3nt: TGTGCCAGCAGGACCACGGACAGGGGGCAAGGCTACACCTTC
d_gene: .; abundance: .; v_gene: TRBV25-1; j_gene: TRBJ1-4; CDR3aa: CASSEQGRGFANEKLFF; CDR3nt: TGTGCCAGCAGTGAACAGGGCAGGGGCTTTGCTAATGAAAAACTGTTTTTT
d_gene: TRBD1; abundance: few; v_gene: TRBV3-1; j_gene: TRBJ2-7; CDR3aa: CASSQEDRANPEQYF; CDR3nt: TGTGCCAGCAGCCAGGAGGACAGGGCCAATCCCGAGCAGTACTTC
d_gene: .; abundance: few; v_gene: TRBV20-1; j_gene: TRBJ2-3; CDR3aa: CSAGDLDTQYF; CDR3nt: TGCAGTGCAGGGGACCTAGATACGCAGTATTTT
d_gene: .; abundance: few; v_gene: TRBV5-5; j_gene: TRBJ2-1; CDR3aa: CASSSLAATYNEQFF; CDR3nt: TGTGCCAGCAGCTCCTTAGCGGCAACCTACAATGAGCAGTTCTTC
d_gene: .; abundance: many; v_gene: TRBV7-6; j_gene: TRBJ2-1; CDR3aa: CASSLDAGFYEQFF; CDR3nt: TGTGCCAGCAGCTTAGACGCGGGATTCTATGAGCAGTTCTTC
d_gene: .; abundance: .; v_gene: TRBV7-2; j_gene: TRBJ2-1; CDR3aa: CASSLLGGGNEQFF; CDR3nt: TGTGCCAGCAGCTTACTAGGGGGGGGCAATGAGCAGTTCTTC
d_gene: TRBD2; abundance: .; v_gene: TRBV4-3; j_gene: TRBJ2-1; CDR3aa: CASSQDNPTSGIYNEQFF; CDR3nt: TGCGCCAGCAGCCAAGATAACCCGACTAGCGGGATTTACAATGAGCAGTTCTTC
d_gene: .; abundance: few; v_gene: TRBV18; j_gene: TRBJ2-3; CDR3aa: CASSPRRGARSDTQYF; CDR3nt: TGTGCCAGCTCACCAAGGAGGGGGGCCCGCTCAGATACGCAGTATTTT
d_gene: TRBD1; abundance: few; v_gene: TRBV10-3; j_gene: TRBJ1-6; CDR3aa: CAISESIQGRTGNSPLHF; CDR3nt: TGTGCCATCAGTGAGTCGATCCAGGGGAGGACAGGGAATTCACCCCTCCACTTT
d_gene: TRBD2; abundance: .; v_gene: TRBV7-9; j_gene: TRBJ2-1; CDR3aa: CASSSLAGLNEQFF; CDR3nt: TGTGCCAGCAGCTCGCTAGCGGGACTAAATGAGCAGTTCTTC
d_gene: .; abundance: .; v_gene: TRBV4-3; j_gene: TRBJ2-7; CDR3aa: CASSRGIGSYEQYF; CDR3nt: TGCGCCAGCAGCCGTGGAATAGGATCCTACGAGCAGTACTTC
d_gene: .; abundance: few; v_gene: TRBV12-3/TRBV12-4; j_gene: TRBJ1-5; CDR3aa: CASSLRGGGSNQPQHF; CDR3nt: TGTGCCAGCAGTTTAAGGGGTGGGGGCAGCAATCAGCCCCAGCATTTT
d_gene: TRBD1; abundance: .; v_gene: TRBV7-9; j_gene: TRBJ2-3; CDR3aa: CASSSNPGQTTDTQYF; CDR3nt: TGTGCCAGCAGCTCGAACCCGGGACAGACGACAGATACGCAGTATTTT
d_gene: .; abundance: few; v_gene: TRBV10-3; j_gene: TRBJ1-1; CDR3aa: CAIQREWGTEAFF; CDR3nt: TGTGCCATCCAGCGGGAATGGGGCACTGAAGCTTTCTTT
d_gene: .; abundance: .; v_gene: TRBV4-2; j_gene: TRBJ2-3; CDR3aa: CASSQASASTDTQYF; CDR3nt: TGTGCCAGCAGCCAAGCTAGCGCTAGCACAGATACGCAGTATTTT
d_gene: TRBD1; abundance: few; v_gene: TRBV12-3/TRBV12-4; j_gene: TRBJ2-7; CDR3aa: CASSFDRDYEQYF; CDR3nt: TGTGCCAGCAGTTTCGACAGGGATTACGAGCAGTACTTC
d_gene: TRBD2; abundance: .; v_gene: TRBV24-1; j_gene: TRBJ2-5; CDR3aa: CATSDPIGSGRAETQYF; CDR3nt: TGTGCCACCAGTGATCCGATTGGTAGCGGGAGAGCTGAGACCCAGTACTTC
d_gene: .; abundance: many; v_gene: TRBV7-9; j_gene: TRBJ2-1; CDR3aa: CASSLAFGPYNEQFF; CDR3nt: TGTGCCAGCAGCTTAGCGTTCGGACCCTACAATGAGCAGTTCTTC
d_gene: TRBD1; abundance: few; v_gene: TRBV5-1; j_gene: TRBJ1-1; CDR3aa: CASSSDGQGGSEAFF; CDR3nt: TGCGCCAGCAGCTCCGACGGACAGGGAGGATCTGAAGCTTTCTTT
d_gene: .; abundance: .; v_gene: TRBV12-3/TRBV12-4; j_gene: TRBJ2-1; CDR3aa: CASSLPQGVEGGDEQFF; CDR3nt: TGTGCCAGCAGCCTACCACAGGGCGTGGAAGGAGGGGATGAGCAGTTCTTC
d_gene: .; abundance: few; v_gene: TRBV29-1; j_gene: TRBJ2-7; CDR3aa: CSVGRGRGAEQYF; CDR3nt: TGCAGCGTTGGTCGGGGCAGGGGGGCCGAGCAGTACTTC
d_gene: TRBD2; abundance: few; v_gene: TRBV12-3/TRBV12-4; j_gene: TRBJ2-2; CDR3aa: CASSFNLGTSGNTGELFF; CDR3nt: TGTGCCAGCAGTTTTAATTTGGGGACTAGCGGGAACACCGGGGAGCTGTTTTTT
d_gene: .; abundance: once; v_gene: TRBV12-3/TRBV12-4; j_gene: TRBJ2-2; CDR3aa: CASSTSGAAGELFF; CDR3nt: TGTGCCAGCAGCACCTCAGGGGCGGCCGGGGAGCTGTTTTTT
d_gene: TRBD2; abundance: few; v_gene: TRBV7-6; j_gene: TRBJ2-1; CDR3aa: CASSRSGGGYNEQFF; CDR3nt: TGTGCCAGCAGCCGTAGCGGGGGTGGCTACAATGAGCAGTTCTTC
d_gene: TRBD2; abundance: .; v_gene: TRBV27; j_gene: TRBJ2-3; CDR3aa: CASSLFLAGASDTQYF; CDR3nt: TGTGCCAGCAGTCTCTTTTTAGCGGGAGCCTCAGATACGCAGTATTTT
d_gene: TRBD2; abundance: .; v_gene: TRBV7-2; j_gene: TRBJ2-7; CDR3aa: CASSLDGRVYEQYF; CDR3nt: TGTGCCAGCAGCTTAGACGGGAGGGTCTACGAGCAGTACTTC
d_gene: .; abundance: .; v_gene: TRBV15; j_gene: TRBJ2-4; CDR3aa: CATSTDLGGRIQYF; CDR3nt: TGTGCCACCAGCACTGACTTGGGGGGTCGCATTCAGTACTTC
d_gene: .; abundance: .; v_gene: TRBV20-1; j_gene: TRBJ1-1; CDR3aa: CSASSGGHTEAFF; CDR3nt: TGCAGTGCTAGCAGTGGGGGGCACACTGAAGCTTTCTTT
d_gene: TRBD1; abundance: .; v_gene: TRBV6-1; j_gene: TRBJ2-7; CDR3aa: CASSPGQGFEQYF; CDR3nt: TGTGCCAGCAGTCCGGGACAGGGATTCGAGCAGTACTTC
d_gene: .; abundance: .; v_gene: TRBV7-6; j_gene: TRBJ2-3; CDR3aa: CASSLAPGSTDTQYF; CDR3nt: TGTGCCAGCAGCTTAGCTCCGGGGAGCACAGATACGCAGTATTTT
d_gene: TRBD2; abundance: many; v_gene: TRBV12-5; j_gene: TRBJ2-1; CDR3aa: CASGLVLAGGRYNEQFF; CDR3nt: TGTGCTAGTGGTTTGGTACTAGCGGGGGGCAGATACAATGAGCAGTTCTTC
d_gene: .; abundance: .; v_gene: TRBV3-1; j_gene: TRBJ2-7; CDR3aa: CASSHLGNEQYF; CDR3nt: TGTGCCAGCAGCCATCTAGGGAACGAGCAGTACTTC
d_gene: .; abundance: .; v_gene: TRBV7-2; j_gene: TRBJ1-2; CDR3aa: CASSLAEPGLTYGYTF; CDR3nt: TGTGCCAGCAGCTTAGCCGAACCGGGACTGACCTATGGCTACACCTTC
d_gene: TRBD1; abundance: few; v_gene: TRBV29-1; j_gene: TRBJ2-7; CDR3aa: CSVARGPYEQYF; CDR3nt: TGCAGCGTTGCCAGGGGGCCCTACGAGCAGTACTTC
d_gene: TRBD1; abundance: few; v_gene: TRBV7-9; j_gene: TRBJ1-1; CDR3aa: CASSRQGGNTEAFF; CDR3nt: TGTGCCAGCAGCCGACAGGGGGGCAACACTGAAGCTTTCTTT
d_gene: .; abundance: few; v_gene: TRBV12-3/TRBV12-4; j_gene: TRBJ1-2; CDR3aa: CASSPREAGYTF; CDR3nt: TGTGCCAGCAGTCCTCGCGAGGCGGGCTACACCTTC
d_gene: .; abundance: .; v_gene: TRBV12-3/TRBV12-4; j_gene: TRBJ2-7; CDR3aa: CASSIRLPNSYEQYF; CDR3nt: TGTGCCAGCAGTATACGATTGCCGAACTCCTACGAGCAGTACTTC
d_gene: TRBD1; abundance: few; v_gene: TRBV6-5; j_gene: TRBJ2-7; CDR3aa: CASSYGDTGTGGYEQYF; CDR3nt: TGTGCCAGCAGTTACGGGGATACAGGGACAGGGGGCTACGAGCAGTACTTC
d_gene: .; abundance: .; v_gene: TRBV18; j_gene: TRBJ2-2; CDR3aa: CASSPLHVLGIILGELFF; CDR3nt: TGTGCCAGCTCACCATTGCACGTCTTGGGGATCATCCTCGGGGAGCTGTTTTTT
d_gene: .; abundance: .; v_gene: TRBV6-5; j_gene: TRBJ1-1; CDR3aa: CASSQTVHPPDTEAFF; CDR3nt: TGTGCCAGCAGTCAGACAGTCCACCCCCCGGACACTGAAGCTTTCTTT